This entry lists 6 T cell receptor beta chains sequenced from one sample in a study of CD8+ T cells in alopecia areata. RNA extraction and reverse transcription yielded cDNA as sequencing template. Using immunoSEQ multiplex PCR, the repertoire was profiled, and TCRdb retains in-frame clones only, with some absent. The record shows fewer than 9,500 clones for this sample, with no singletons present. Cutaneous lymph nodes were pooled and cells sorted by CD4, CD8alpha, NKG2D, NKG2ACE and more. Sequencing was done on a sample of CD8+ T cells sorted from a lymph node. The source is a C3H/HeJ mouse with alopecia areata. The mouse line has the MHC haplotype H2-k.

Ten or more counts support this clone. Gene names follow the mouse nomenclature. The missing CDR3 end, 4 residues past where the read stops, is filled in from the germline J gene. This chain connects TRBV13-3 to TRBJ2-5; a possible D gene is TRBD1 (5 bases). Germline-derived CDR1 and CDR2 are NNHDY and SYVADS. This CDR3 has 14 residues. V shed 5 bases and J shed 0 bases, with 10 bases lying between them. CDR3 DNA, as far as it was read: TGTGCCAGCAGGCTCCAGGGAAACCAAGAC. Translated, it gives CASRLQGNQD. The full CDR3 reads CASRLQGNQDTQYF. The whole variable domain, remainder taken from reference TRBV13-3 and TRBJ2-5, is EAAVTQSPRSKVAVTGGKVTLSCHQTNNHDYMYWYRQDTGHGLRLIHYSYVADSTEKGDIPDGYKASRPSQENFSLILELASLSQTAVYFCASRLQGNQDTQYFGPGTRLLVL.

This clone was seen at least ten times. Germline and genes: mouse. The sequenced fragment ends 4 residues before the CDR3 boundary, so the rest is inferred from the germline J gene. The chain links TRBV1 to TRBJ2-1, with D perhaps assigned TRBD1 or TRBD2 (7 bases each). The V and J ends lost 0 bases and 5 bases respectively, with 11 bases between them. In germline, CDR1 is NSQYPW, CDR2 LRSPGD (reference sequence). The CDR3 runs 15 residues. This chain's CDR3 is CTCSADRGGDAEQFF. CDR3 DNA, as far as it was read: TGCACCTGCAGTGCAGACAGGGGGGGAGATGCT.

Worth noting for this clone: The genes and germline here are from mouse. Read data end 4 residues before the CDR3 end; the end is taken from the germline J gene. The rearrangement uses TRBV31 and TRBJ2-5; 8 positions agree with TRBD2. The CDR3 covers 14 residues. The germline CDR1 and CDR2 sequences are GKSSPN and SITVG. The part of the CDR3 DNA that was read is TGTGCCTGGAGTCTCCTGGGGGGAGGAGAC. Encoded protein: CAWSLLGGGD. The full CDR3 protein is CAWSLLGGGDTQYF.

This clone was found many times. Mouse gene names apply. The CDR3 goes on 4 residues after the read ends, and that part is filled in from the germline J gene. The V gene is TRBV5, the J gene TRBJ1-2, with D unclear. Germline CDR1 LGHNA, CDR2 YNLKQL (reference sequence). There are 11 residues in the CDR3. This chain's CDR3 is CASSQDTDYTF. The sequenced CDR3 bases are TGTGCCAGCAGCCAAGACACC.

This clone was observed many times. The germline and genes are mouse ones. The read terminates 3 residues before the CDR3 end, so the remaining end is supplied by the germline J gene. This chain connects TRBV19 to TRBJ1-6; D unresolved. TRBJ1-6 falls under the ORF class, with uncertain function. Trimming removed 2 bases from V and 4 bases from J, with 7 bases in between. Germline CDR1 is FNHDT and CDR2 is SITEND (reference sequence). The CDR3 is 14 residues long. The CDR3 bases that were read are TGTGCCAGCAGTATTCAGATTTATAATTCGCCC. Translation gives CASSIQIYNSP. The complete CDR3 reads CASSIQIYNSPLYF.

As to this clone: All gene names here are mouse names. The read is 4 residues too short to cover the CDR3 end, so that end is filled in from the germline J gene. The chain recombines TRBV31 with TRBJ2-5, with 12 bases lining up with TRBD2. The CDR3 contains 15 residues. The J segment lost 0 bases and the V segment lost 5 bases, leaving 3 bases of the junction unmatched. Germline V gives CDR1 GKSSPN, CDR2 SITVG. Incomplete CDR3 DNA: TGTGCCTGGGGACTGGGGGGGGTTAACCAAGAC. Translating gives CAWGLGGVNQD. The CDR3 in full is CAWGLGGVNQDTQYF.